This T cell receptor (beta chain) was profiled in a study of spatial heterogeneity in lung cancer. General study results and limits: One measure, the expanded intratumoral alpha and beta TCR count, tracked tumor mutation counts.

Using its own MiXCR run on the 5' RACE reads, TCRdb lists one record per CDR3 protein. Here the sample spans about 3,100 distinct CDR3 sequences, approximately 10% being singletons. Noted time point: sample taken at primary tumor resection. The CDR3 has 14 residues. Germline CDR1 reads KGHSH; CDR2 reads LQKENI. The V gene lost 1 base and the J gene lost 1 base, with 7 bases spanning the gap. Details on this clonotype: As yet, its antigen is unknown.

Sequenced material: lung tumor tissue, taken at surgery. This TCR was recovered from a male donor with early-stage non-small cell lung cancer. The V call is TRBV18, the J call TRBJ1-1; D is unclear. The CDR3 loop reads CASSPRPRNTEAFF. The CDR3 DNA sequence: TGTGCCAGCTCACCACGGCCCAGGAACACTGAAGCTTTCTTT.